This T cell receptor (beta chain) is drawn from a study of T-cell reconstitution after alpha-beta-depleted transplantation in children. Findings of the study overall: By one year post-transplant, T-cell counts and diversity largely arose from T cells that were newly produced. The origin of high day-60 TCRbeta diversity in some patients lay in surviving recipient T cells and thymic progenitors.

Unique molecular identifiers tagged the TCRbeta library. TCRdb itself ran the PCR reads through MiXCR, one entry per CDR3 protein. The profile shows a few hundred thousand distinct CDR3 sequences, over 25% of them singletons. This clonotype was found a few times. Its antigen is unknown. The CDR3 consists of 13 residues. V was pared by 6 bases and J by 8 bases, with 16 bases between. V usage is TRBV12-3 or TRBV12-4 and J usage is TRBJ1-1, with D uncertain. The sequence was obtained from a boy under two years old with Wiskott-Aldrich syndrome, due to receive a stem cell transplant. Sequenced material: PBMCs, taken before TCRalphabeta/CD19-depleted stem cell transplant. The CDR3 reads CASSSLFGAEAFF. The DNA for the CDR3 is TGTGCCAGCAGCTCCCTGTTTGGCGCCGAAGCTTTCTTT.